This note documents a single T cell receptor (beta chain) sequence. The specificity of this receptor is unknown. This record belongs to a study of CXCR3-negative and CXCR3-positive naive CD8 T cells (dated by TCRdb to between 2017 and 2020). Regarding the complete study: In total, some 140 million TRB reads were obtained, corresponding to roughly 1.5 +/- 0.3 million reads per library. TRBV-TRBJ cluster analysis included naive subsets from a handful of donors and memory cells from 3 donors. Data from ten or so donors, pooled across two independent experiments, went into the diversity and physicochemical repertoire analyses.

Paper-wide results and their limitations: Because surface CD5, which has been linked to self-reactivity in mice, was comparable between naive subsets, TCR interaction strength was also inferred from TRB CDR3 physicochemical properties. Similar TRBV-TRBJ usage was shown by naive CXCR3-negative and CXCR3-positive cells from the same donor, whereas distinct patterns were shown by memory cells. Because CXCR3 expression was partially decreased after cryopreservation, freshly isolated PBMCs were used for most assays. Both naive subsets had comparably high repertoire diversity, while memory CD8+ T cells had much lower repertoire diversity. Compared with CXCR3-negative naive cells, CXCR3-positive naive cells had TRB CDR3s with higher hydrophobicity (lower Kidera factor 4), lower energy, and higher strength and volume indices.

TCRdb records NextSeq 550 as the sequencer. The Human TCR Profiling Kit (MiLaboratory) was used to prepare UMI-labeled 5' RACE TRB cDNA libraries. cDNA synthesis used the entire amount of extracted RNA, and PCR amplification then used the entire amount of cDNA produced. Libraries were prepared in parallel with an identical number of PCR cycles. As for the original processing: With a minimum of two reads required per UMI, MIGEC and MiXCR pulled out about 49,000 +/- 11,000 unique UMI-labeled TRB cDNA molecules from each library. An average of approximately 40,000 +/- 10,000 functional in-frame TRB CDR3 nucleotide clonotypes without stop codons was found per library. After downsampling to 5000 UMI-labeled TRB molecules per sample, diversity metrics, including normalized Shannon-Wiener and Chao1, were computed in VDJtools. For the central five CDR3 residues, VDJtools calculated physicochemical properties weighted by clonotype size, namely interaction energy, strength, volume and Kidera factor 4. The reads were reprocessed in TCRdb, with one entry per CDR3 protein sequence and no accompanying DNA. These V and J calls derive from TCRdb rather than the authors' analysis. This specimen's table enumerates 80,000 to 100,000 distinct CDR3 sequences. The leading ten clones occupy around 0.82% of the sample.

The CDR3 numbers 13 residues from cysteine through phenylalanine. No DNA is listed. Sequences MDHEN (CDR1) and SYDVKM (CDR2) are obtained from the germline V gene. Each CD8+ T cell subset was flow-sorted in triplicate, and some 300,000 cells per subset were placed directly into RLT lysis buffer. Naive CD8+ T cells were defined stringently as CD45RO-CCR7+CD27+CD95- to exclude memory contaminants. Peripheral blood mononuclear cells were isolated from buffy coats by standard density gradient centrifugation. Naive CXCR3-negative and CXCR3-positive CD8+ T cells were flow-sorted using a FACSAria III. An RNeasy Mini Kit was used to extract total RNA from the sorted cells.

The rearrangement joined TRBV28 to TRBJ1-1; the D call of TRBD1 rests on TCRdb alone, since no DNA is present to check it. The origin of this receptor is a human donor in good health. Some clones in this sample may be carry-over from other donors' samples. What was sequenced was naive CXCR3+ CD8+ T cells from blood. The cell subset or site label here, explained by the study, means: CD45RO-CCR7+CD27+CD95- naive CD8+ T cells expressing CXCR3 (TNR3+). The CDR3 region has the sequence CASSFGGVGEAFF.